These 17 T cell receptor beta chains came from one sample sequenced in a study of T cells in Graves' hyperthyroidism and ophthalmopathy (dated 2019 in TCRdb). Library generation was performed with multiplex PCR. Instrument used: Illumina HiSeq 2000. TCR beta CDR3 regions were amplified from RNA transcripts. For the first round of RT-PCR on the TCR CDR3, the HTBI primer set was used together with the Qiagen OneStep RT-PCR kit. TCRdb took the public reads, trimmed them with fastp at Q25, ran MiXCR for clone calling and kept in-frame beta chains. Here each entry gathers all rows of one CDR3 protein and keeps the most common genes and DNA. The sample contains about 600,000 distinct CDR3 sequences, 13% to 15% of them found a single time. The ten largest clones capture around 7% of the sample. Sequenced sample: blood. These TCRs come from a woman aged 18-30 years with Graves' ophthalmopathy.

The J gene is TRBJ2-5, the V gene TRBV10-3; the D gene is possibly TRBD1 (6 bases). Germline V gene lookup returns CDR1 ENHRY and CDR2 SYGVKD. CDR3 length: 16 amino acids. V gave up 3 bases and J gave up 5 bases, with 19 bases separating them. Here the CDR3 DNA reads TGTGCCATCAGTGACCCCTGGTCTCCGAGGGGGGAGACCCAGTACTTC. It encodes CAISDPWSPRGETQYF.

This clonotype showed up many times. The chain recombines TRBV5-1 with TRBJ2-7; 11 nucleotides agree with TRBD2. Germline trimming cut 5 bases from V and 3 bases from J; bases unmatched to any gene: 7. Germline V gene lookup returns CDR1 SGHRS and CDR2 YFSETQ. The CDR3 loop spans 15 amino acids. The CDR3 bases are TGCGCCAGCAGATATACTAGCGGGAGTAACTACGAGCAGTACTTC. Amino acid sequence: CASRYTSGSNYEQYF.

Many counts were recorded for this clonotype. The rearrangement joins TRBV18 to TRBJ2-5; D may be TRBD1 (5 bases). Per germline, CDR1 KGHSH and CDR2 LQKENI. Trimming took off 3 bases at V and 2 bases at J, with 13 bases between the two ends. This CDR3 has 15 amino acids. The CDR3 DNA sequence: TGTGCCAGCTCACCGGGGCCCTCAGGACAAGAGACCCAGTACTTC. Translation: CASSPGPSGQETQYF.

The chain couples TRBV20-1 to TRBJ2-3, with TRBD2 identical over 9 bases. In germline, CDR1 is DFQATT, CDR2 SNEGSKA (reference sequence). The J segment lost 3 bases and the V segment lost 0 bases, leaving 4 bases of the junction unmatched. The CDR3 totals 15 residues. CDR3 DNA: TGCAGTGCTAGAGACGGCGGGAGGGGTACAGATACGCAGTATTTT. Encoded protein: CSARDGGRGTDTQYF.

This chain uses TRBV4-1 with TRBJ2-3; 10 nucleotides agree with TRBD2. The trim removed 1 base at V and 2 bases at J, leaving 3 bases unmatched. Germline values: CDR1 MGHRA, CDR2 YSYEKL. The CDR3 sequence is 16 residues long. CDR3 DNA: TGCGCCAGCAGCCAAGGAACTAGCGGGGTCACAGATACGCAGTATTTT. Its translation is CASSQGTSGVTDTQYF.

This clonotype occurred many times. The chain joins TRBV2 to TRBJ2-1; 9 nucleotides agree with TRBD1. J lost 0 bases, V lost 5 bases, and 8 bases had no gene match. This CDR3 spans 17 amino acids. From germline, CDR1 is SNHLY and CDR2 FYNNEI. The chain's CDR3 is CASSYNPGQGSYNEQFF. DNA for the CDR3: TGTGCCAGCAGTTACAATCCGGGACAGGGCTCCTACAATGAGCAGTTCTTC.

This clonotype has at least ten counts. The chain combines TRBV30 with TRBJ1-5; the D gene is possibly TRBD1 (5 bases). The V end lost 0 bases, the J end lost 7 bases, and 13 bases lay between the germline ends. The CDR3 consists of 14 residues. Looked up from germline, CDR1 is GTSNPN and CDR2 is SVGIG (reference sequence). This CDR3 is CAWSVLAGRQPQHF. The CDR3 DNA reads TGTGCCTGGAGTGTACTTGCAGGGCGCCAGCCCCAGCATTTT.

This clonotype appeared once. The rearrangement uses TRBV9 and TRBJ2-1; 12 bases align to TRBD2. Germline loops: CDR1 SGDLS, CDR2 YYNGEE. The ends lost 5 bases at V and 8 bases at J; junction bases unmatched: 8. The CDR3 has 15 residues. As DNA, the CDR3 is TGTGCCAGCAGGTCAAGACTAGCGGGAGCCGATGAGCAGTTCTTC. This sequence encodes CASRSRLAGADEQFF. The entire variable domain, with the rest obtained from reference TRBV9 and TRBJ2-1, is as follows: DSGVTQTPKHLITATGQRVTLRCSPRSGDLSVYWYQQSLDQGLQFLIQYYNGEERAKGNILERFSAQQFPDLHSELNLSSLELGDSALYFCASRSRLAGADEQFFGPGTRLTVL.

This clonotype was found many times. The chain couples TRBV7-8 to TRBJ2-5, with D possibly being TRBD1 (5 bases). This CDR3 has 13 residues. The V end lost 3 bases, the J end lost 4 bases, and 9 bases lay between the germline ends. Germline V lookup: CDR1 SGHVS, CDR2 FQNEAQ. The CDR3 sequence is CASSFGQGETQYF. The CDR3, as DNA: TGTGCCAGCAGCTTCGGACAAGGAGAGACCCAGTACTTC.

This clonotype was picked up many times. The chain links TRBV7-8 to TRBJ2-3; TRBD2 agrees at 9 bases. In germline, CDR1 is SGHVS, CDR2 FQNEAQ. The CDR3 consists of 16 residues. V shed 0 bases, J shed 7 bases, and the junction held 8 bases outside the gene matches. The CDR3 DNA is TGTGCCAGCAGCTTAGCCTATAGCGGGAGTTCGTATACGCAGTATTTT. Protein product: CASSLAYSGSSYTQYF.

There are many counts of this clonotype. This chain uses TRBV28 with TRBJ2-7; TRBD2 might be the D (6 bases). V was trimmed by 7 bases and J by 3 bases, leaving 13 bases between them. The CDR3 is 13 amino acids. Germline V gene lookup returns CDR1 MDHEN and CDR2 SYDVKM. The DNA of the CDR3 is TGTGCCAGCAAGAGTAGCGGTAGCTACGAGCAGTACTTC. This translates into CASKSSGSYEQYF.

This clonotype appeared many times. This chain's CDR3 is CATLDGDSYNEQFF. The CDR3 DNA is TGTGCCACCCTAGACGGGGACTCCTACAATGAGCAGTTCTTC. V gene TRBV6-2 or TRBV6-3 combines with J gene TRBJ2-1; possibly TRBD2 for D (5 bases). V was shortened by 10 bases and J by 0 bases, with 13 bases between the two germline ends. CDR1 MNHEY and CDR2 SVGEGT come from the germline V gene. The CDR3 extends over 14 amino acids.

The sample holds a few counts of this clonotype. The rearrangement links TRBV4-2 to TRBJ1-1; 7 bases map to TRBD1. Germline CDR1 and CDR2: LGHNA and YNFKEQ. V was pared by 0 bases and J by 4 bases, with 5 bases of the junction left unmatched. CDR3 length: 15 amino acids. The CDR3 DNA reads as TGTGCCAGCAGCCAAGACAGGGGGGGGAGCACTGAAGCTTTCTTT. It yields the protein CASSQDRGGSTEAFF.

V is TRBV4-2 and J is TRBJ2-2, with 7 bases matching TRBD2. V was clipped by 3 bases and J by 6 bases; unmatched bases: 7. Germline V gene data show CDR1 as LGHNA and CDR2 as YNFKEQ. The CDR3 spans 15 residues. The CDR3 coding sequence is TGTGCCAGCAGCCAGGGGAGGGAGTGGGCCGGGGAGCTGTTTTTT. Its protein is CASSQGREWAGELFF.

This clonotype was seen repeatedly, ten times or more. The junction departs from germline at one end; a sequencing error may be responsible. The V and J genes are TRBV12-3 or TRBV12-4 and TRBJ2-1; 11 positions match TRBD2. CDR3 length: 14 residues. Here the CDR3 reads CASSVAGGNNEQFF. CDR3 nucleotides: TGTGCCAGCAGTGTAGCGGGAGGGAACAATGAGCAGTTCTTC.

This clonotype has more than one count but fewer than ten. The chain joins TRBV19 to TRBJ2-1, with 7 bases lining up with TRBD2. The CDR3 is made up of 14 amino acids. Germline V lookup: CDR1 LNHDA, CDR2 SQIVND (reference sequence). Trimming took 4 bases from V and 5 from J; bases not matched to a gene: 5. The CDR3 sequence: CASSNRDYNNEQFF. In nucleotides, the CDR3 is TGTGCCAGTAGTAACCGGGACTACAACAATGAGCAGTTCTTC.

This clonotype was seen at least ten times. The chain couples TRBV30 to TRBJ1-2, with 8 bases fitting TRBD1. Per germline, CDR1 GTSNPN and CDR2 SVGIG (reference sequence). The J segment lost 5 bases and the V segment lost 0 bases, leaving 5 bases of the junction unmatched. The CDR3 is 14 amino acids. The CDR3 sequence: CAWSVGTGPYGYTF. The CDR3 region has the DNA TGTGCCTGGAGTGTTGGGACAGGTCCGTATGGCTACACCTTC. Together with reference TRBV30 and TRBJ1-2, the CDR3 gives the full variable domain: SQTIHQWPATLVQPVGSPLSLECTVEGTSNPNLYWYRQAAGRGLQLLFYSVGIGQISSEVPQNLSASRPQDRQFILSSKKLLLSDSGFYLCAWSVGTGPYGYTFGSGTRLTVV.